This T cell receptor (beta chain) was profiled in a study of blood T cell repertoires in COVID-19. The table came from immunoSEQ multiplex PCR; TCRdb's copy has only in-frame clones and leaves some out. Of under 65,000 clones listed, roughly 80% are singletons. V was cut by 3 bases and J by 5 bases, with 11 bases left in between. Germline lookup yields CDR1 SGHNT and CDR2 YYREEE (reference sequence). This CDR3 region has 13 residues. The J gene is TRBJ1-2, the V gene TRBV5-4; a possible D gene is TRBD1 (6 bases). The sequencing input was peripheral blood. This receptor was taken from a woman in her seventies with acute or convalescent COVID-19. CDR3 nucleotides: TGTGCCAGCAGCTATCGGACAGTGTATGGCTACACCTTC. Translating gives CASSYRTVYGYTF.